A single sample is the source of the 29 T cell receptor beta chains below, sequenced in a study of CD8+ T cells in alopecia areata. Regarding treatment: oral pan-JAK inhibitor, 5-10 mg twice daily. Extraction and reverse transcription of RNA yielded cDNA as the sequencing template. Repertoires were generated with immunoSEQ multiplex PCR, while TCRdb's copy carries only in-frame clones and drops some. The sample includes fewer than 250,000 clones, around 56% seen only once; the top ten take approximately 0.7%. The sequences come from CD4+ T cells sorted from blood, collected at week 4, from a patient treated with tofacitinib. Every receptor here comes from a human donor with alopecia areata.

This chain uses TRBV15 with TRBJ1-2, with 8 bases lining up with TRBD1. V shed 4 bases, J shed 7 bases, and the junction held 8 bases outside the gene matches. The CDR3 sequence is 14 residues long. From germline, CDR1 is LNHNV and CDR2 YYDKDF (reference sequence). The CDR3 protein is CATSIRTGTGGYTF. CDR3 bases: TGTGCCACCAGCATACGGACAGGGACTGGTGGCTACACCTTC.

This clone was counted only a few times. The chain joins TRBV7-2 to TRBJ1-4; D is unclear. Germline assignment: CDR1 SGHTA and CDR2 FQGNSA. This CDR3 spans 12 amino acids. V lost 4 bases and J 7 bases, leaving 7 bases between the germline ends. In DNA form, the CDR3 reads TGTGCCAGCAGCTATGACGGTGAAAAACTGTTTTTT. Amino acid sequence: CASSYDGEKLFF. Supplemented by reference TRBV7-2 and TRBJ1-4, the full variable domain reads GAGVSQSPSNKVTEKGKDVELRCDPISGHTALYWYRQSLGQGLEFLIYFQGNSAPDKSGLPSDRFSAERTGGSVSTLTIQRTQQEDSAVYLCASSYDGEKLFFGSGTQLSVL.

Only a few counts were recorded for this clone. The V gene is TRBV2, the J gene TRBJ2-1; 7 bases map to TRBD2. CDR1 is SNHLY, CDR2 FYNNEI, per germline. The CDR3 runs 13 residues. V lost 5 bases to trimming and J lost 12 bases; unmatched junction nucleotides: 10. The CDR3 region has the DNA TGTGCCAGCAGTCCTCCGGGACTACCGTCGCAGTTCTTC. Translated, it gives CASSPPGLPSQFF. The full variable domain, rest sourced from reference TRBV2 and TRBJ2-1, is EPEVTQTPSHQVTQMGQEVILRCVPISNHLYFYWYRQILGQKVEFLVSFYNNEISEKSEIFDDQFSVERPDGSNFTLKIRSTKLEDSAMYFCASSPPGLPSQFFGPGTRLTVL.

The chain uses TRBV11-2 and TRBJ2-7, with TRBD2 matching over 10 bases. The CDR3 length is 14 residues. Germline CDR1 and CDR2: SGHAT and FQNNGV. The trim removed 2 bases at V and 5 bases at J, leaving 3 bases unmatched. The CDR3 DNA follows: TGTGCCAGCAGCTTAAGCGGGAGGGACCACGAGCAGTACTTC. Residues: CASSLSGRDHEQYF.

The genes are TRBV5-1 and TRBJ2-3; D ambiguous. The CDR3 extends over 13 amino acids. V shed 4 bases and J shed 4 bases, with 10 bases lying between them. The germline CDR1 and CDR2 sequences are SGHRS and YFSETQ. The CDR3 reads CASSPRAPDTQYF. The CDR3 DNA sequence: TGCGCCAGCAGCCCCCGAGCCCCAGATACGCAGTATTTT.

The rearrangement joins TRBV2 to TRBJ2-7, with TRBD2 as a possible D gene (5 bases). Deletions cut 6 bases from V and 4 bases from J, with 13 bases between. In germline, CDR1 is SNHLY, CDR2 FYNNEI. This CDR3 contains 13 residues. CDR3 sequence: CASSEDRGYEQYF. The CDR3 DNA sequence: TGTGCCAGCAGCGAGGACCGGGGATACGAGCAGTACTTC.

This clone occurred many times. J is TRBJ1-2 and V is TRBV29-1; D is uncertain. Between the trimmed V and J ends, which lost 7 bases and 4 bases, there was a span of 13 bases. This CDR3 is built from 12 residues. Germline values: CDR1 SQVTM, CDR2 ANQGSEA. The DNA for the CDR3 is TGCAGCGCCGCCCTATCTAGCTATGGCTACACCTTC. This encodes CSAALSSYGYTF.

The rearrangement joins TRBV29-1 to TRBJ2-1, with D perhaps matching TRBD2 (5 bases). V dropped 5 bases and J dropped 6 bases, with 11 bases sitting between them. Germline CDR1 SQVTM, CDR2 ANQGSEA. The CDR3 consists of 12 residues. This CDR3 reads CSVRTWGNEQFF. The CDR3 DNA reads TGCAGCGTTCGGACTTGGGGCAATGAGCAGTTCTTC.

This clone came up once. The chain recombines TRBV4-2 with TRBJ1-5; D ambiguous. Germline V gives CDR1 LGHNA, CDR2 YNFKEQ. The CDR3 covers 14 residues. The V end was cut by 0 bases, the J end by 7 bases, with 10 bases between. The CDR3, as DNA: TGTGCCAGCAGCCAAGATAGGGTGAACCAGCCCCAGCATTTT. As protein: CASSQDRVNQPQHF.

The chain combines TRBV7-9 with TRBJ2-3; no reliable D call. Germline V gene sequence: CDR1 SEHNR, CDR2 FQNEAQ (reference sequence). This CDR3 spans 14 amino acids. Trimming took 0 bases from V and 3 from J, leaving 7 bases between them. CDR3 coding DNA: TGTGCCAGCAGCTTAGCTTTGCTTACAGATACGCAGTATTTT. This gives the protein CASSLALLTDTQYF.

In its sample, this clone was seen a few times. V and J are TRBV30 and TRBJ1-4, with no clear D. Trimming removed 3 bases from V and 6 bases from J, with 17 bases in between. CDR3 length equals 15 residues. Germline lookup yields CDR1 GTSNPN and CDR2 SVGIG (reference sequence). CDR3 protein: CAWSKEIRDHEKLFF. DNA for the CDR3: TGTGCCTGGAGCAAGGAGATAAGGGATCATGAAAAACTGTTTTTT. Full variable domain (missing parts from reference TRBV30 and TRBJ1-4): SQTIHQWPATLVQPVGSPLSLECTVEGTSNPNLYWYRQAAGRGLQLLFYSVGIGQISSEVPQNLSASRPQDRQFILSSKKLLLSDSGFYLCAWSKEIRDHEKLFFGSGTQLSVL.

The chain recombines TRBV2 with TRBJ2-5; unclear D gene. V lost 9 bases, J lost 2 bases, and 7 bases lay in between. This CDR3 has 11 residues. Looked up from germline, CDR1 is SNHLY and CDR2 is FYNNEI. This CDR3 reads CASTFQETQYF. CDR3 DNA: TGTGCCAGTACCTTTCAAGAGACCCAGTACTTC.

The V call is TRBV2, the J call TRBJ2-7; tentative D call: TRBD1 (6 bases). V gave up 6 bases and J gave up 3 bases, with 12 bases separating them. From germline, CDR1 is SNHLY and CDR2 FYNNEI. The CDR3 consists of 13 residues. CDR3 coding DNA: TGTGCCAGCAGGGAACTACAGGGCTACGAGCAGTACTTC. Its translation: CASRELQGYEQYF.

Worth noting for this clone: The same CDR3 also results from other DNA sequences found in this sample. V gene TRBV7-2 combines with J gene TRBJ2-7; maybe TRBD1 (6 bases). This CDR3 region has 13 residues. V was cut by 1 base and J by 3 bases, with 7 bases left in between. CDR1 and CDR2 from the germline V gene are SGHTA and FQGNSA. The CDR3 region has the DNA TGTGCCAGCAGCTTAGAAGGGGGCTACGAGCAGTACTTC. It encodes CASSLEGGYEQYF.

This clone was observed a handful of times. The rearrangement links TRBV4-3 to TRBJ1-5; D is possibly TRBD1 (5 bases). CDR3 length: 13 residues. Trimming cost V 2 bases and J 6 bases, with 8 bases left between them. From germline, CDR1 is LGHNA and CDR2 YSLEER. CDR3 amino acids: CASSQNRRQPQHF. DNA of the CDR3: TGCGCCAGCAGCCAAAACAGGCGTCAGCCCCAGCATTTT.

The chain employs TRBV7-2 and TRBJ2-7; TRBD1 is a possible D gene (6 bases). V gave up 3 bases and J gave up 6 bases, with 15 bases separating them. The V gene's germline CDR1 is SGHTA and CDR2 FQGNSA. The CDR3 runs to 14 residues. In DNA form, the CDR3 reads TGTGCCAGCAGCTTCCTTGGGGGCAGGGTCGAGCAGTACTTC. Its translation is CASSFLGGRVEQYF.

This chain uses TRBV29-1 with TRBJ1-2; TRBD1 is a possible D gene (5 bases). Trimming pared 0 bases from V and 8 bases from J, leaving 13 bases between. Germline CDR1 is SQVTM and CDR2 is ANQGSEA. The CDR3 sequence is 13 residues long. For the CDR3, the DNA is TGCAGCGTTGAAGATTCTGACAGCGGAGGCTACACCTTC. Amino acids: CSVEDSDSGGYTF.

The CDR3 DNA sequence: TGCAGCGTTGAAGAGGGCGGCTACGAGCAGTACTTC. Protein: CSVEEGGYEQYF. V and J are TRBV29-1 and TRBJ2-7; D is undetermined. The CDR3 spans 12 residues. Germline loops: CDR1 SQVTM, CDR2 ANQGSEA. Between the trimmed V and J ends, which lost 0 bases and 3 bases, there was a span of 6 bases.

This clone appeared once. The chain joins TRBV29-1 to TRBJ2-7, with D perhaps matching TRBD2 (7 bases). CDR1 is SQVTM and CDR2 is ANQGSEA in the germline V gene. The CDR3 totals 13 residues. Trimming cost V 6 bases and J 3 bases, with 15 bases left between them. The CDR3 coding sequence is TGCAGCGTGGGTTGGGGGGGCCGCTACGAGCAGTACTTC. It codes for CSVGWGGRYEQYF.

The chain carries TRBV29-1 and TRBJ2-7; 7 bases fit TRBD1. Losses at the gene ends were 4 bases for V and 1 base for J; bases not matched to a gene: 10. In germline, CDR1 is SQVTM, CDR2 ANQGSEA. The length of the CDR3 is 15 residues. As DNA, the CDR3 is TGCAGCGTTGGAACCGGGACAGTTCTTTCCTACGAGCAGTACTTC. It codes for CSVGTGTVLSYEQYF.

The chain has TRBV28 and TRBJ1-1; 7 nucleotides match TRBD1. This CDR3 spans 14 amino acids. J was trimmed by 2 bases and V by 5 bases; bases with no gene match: 5. From germline, CDR1 is MDHEN and CDR2 SYDVKM. The CDR3 here is CASSGGTVNTEAFF. CDR3 bases: TGTGCCAGCAGTGGAGGGACAGTTAACACTGAAGCTTTCTTT.

The genes are TRBV29-1 and TRBJ2-2; TRBD1 is a possible D gene (5 bases). In germline, CDR1 is SQVTM, CDR2 ANQGSEA. The CDR3 sequence is 15 residues long. Trimming removed 3 bases at V and 6 bases at J, with 17 bases between. CDR3 nucleotides: TGCAGCGTTGAGGCCCAGGGTGGAATCGCCGGGGAGCTGTTTTTT. Translated: CSVEAQGGIAGELFF.

The chain couples TRBV4-1 to TRBJ2-2, with 7 bases identical to TRBD2. Germline V gene data show CDR1 as MGHRA and CDR2 as YSYEKL. The CDR3 sequence is 15 residues long. The junction had 10 bases not matched to a gene; V was cut back by 5 bases and J by 7 bases. The CDR3 is CASSFSTSRIGELFF. The CDR3 DNA reads TGCGCCAGCAGCTTTTCGACTAGCCGGATCGGGGAGCTGTTTTTT.

J is TRBJ2-7 and V is TRBV7-9; perhaps D is TRBD1 or TRBD2 (5 bases each). Germline V gives CDR1 SEHNR, CDR2 FQNEAQ (reference sequence). The V gene lost 8 bases and the J gene lost 3 bases, with 14 bases spanning the gap. The CDR3 extends over 13 amino acids. Here the CDR3 reads CASRMGEFYEQYF. The CDR3 DNA reads as TGTGCCAGCCGCATGGGGGAGTTCTACGAGCAGTACTTC.

The chain combines TRBV4-3 with TRBJ1-2; 10 nucleotides line up with TRBD1. From germline, CDR1 is LGHNA and CDR2 YSLEER. The CDR3 totals 11 residues. Trimming at V came to 4 bases and at J to 13 bases, leaving 3 bases not matched to a gene. CDR3 coding DNA: TGCGCCAGCAGCCGAGACAGGGGGCTCACCTTC. Translation gives CASSRDRGLTF.

The J gene is TRBJ2-1, the V gene TRBV15, with D possibly TRBD2 on 6 matching bases. The CDR3 runs to 16 residues. V was pared by 1 base and J by 7 bases, with 17 bases between. The V gene's germline CDR1 is LNHNV and CDR2 YYDKDF (reference sequence). CDR3 DNA: TGTGCCACCAGCAGAGTCTCATGGGGTAGCGGTAATGAGCAGTTCTTC. Amino acids: CATSRVSWGSGNEQFF.

The chain is built from TRBV29-1 and TRBJ2-1; TRBD1 might be the D (6 bases). Germline values: CDR1 SQVTM, CDR2 ANQGSEA. The V gene lost 6 bases and the J gene lost 7 bases, with 19 bases spanning the gap. This CDR3 has 14 residues. The CDR3 loop reads CSVDTGSSWNEQFF. CDR3 coding DNA: TGCAGCGTGGATACAGGGAGTTCTTGGAATGAGCAGTTCTTC.

Only one count was recorded for this clone. V is TRBV29-1 and J is TRBJ2-3, with D perhaps TRBD2 (6 bases). Germline CDR1 SQVTM, CDR2 ANQGSEA. CDR3 size: 14 residues. With 6 bases removed from V and 4 bases from J, the gap between germline ends came to 17 bases. CDR3 sequence reads: CSVVYGGLADTQYF. The DNA for the CDR3 is TGCAGCGTCGTATATGGAGGGTTGGCAGATACGCAGTATTTT.

The V call is TRBV7-2, the J call TRBJ2-7; 9 bases map to TRBD1. From germline, CDR1 is SGHTA and CDR2 FQGNSA. Losses at the gene ends were 2 bases for V and 1 base for J; bases not matched to a gene: 6. The CDR3 has 16 amino acids. This CDR3 is CASSLFGQGLSYEQYF. DNA for the CDR3: TGTGCCAGCAGCTTATTCGGACAGGGGCTGTCCTACGAGCAGTACTTC.